The 21 T cell receptor beta chains below all came from one sample that was sequenced in a study of blood T cells in healthy people across ages. Alongside a J-beta primer mix, a sample-barcoded 5' primer served in a second PCR lasting roughly 7 to 11 cycles. Each CDR3 protein gets one entry after TCRdb re-called the 5' RACE reads with MiXCR. This table holds 1.5 million to 2 million distinct CDR3 sequences, roughly 28% found once. Sequencing was done on a sample of blood. The receptor source for this set is a woman in her thirties in good health.

The rearrangement joins TRBV5-1 to TRBJ2-2; D might be TRBD2 (7 bases). The CDR3 is made up of 17 amino acids. V dropped 7 bases and J dropped 3 bases, with 22 bases sitting between them. The germline gives CDR1 SGHRS, CDR2 YFSETQ. CDR3 region: CASGLQRGGPDTGELFF. CDR3 DNA sequence: TGCGCCAGCGGCCTTCAAAGGGGGGGTCCCGACACCGGGGAGCTGTTTTTT.

This clonotype was picked up many times. The V gene is TRBV6-5, the J gene TRBJ2-7; maybe TRBD1 (5 bases). V was clipped by 3 bases and J by 2 bases, with 11 bases between them. The CDR3 spans 14 residues. CDR1 MNHEY and CDR2 SVGAGI come from the germline V gene. The CDR3 loop is CASSYLRGPYEQYF. As DNA, the CDR3 is TGTGCCAGCAGTTATCTAAGGGGCCCCTACGAGCAGTACTTC.

Only a few counts were recorded for this clonotype. The rearrangement links TRBV24-1 to TRBJ2-3; TRBD1 agrees at 8 bases. Germline V CDR1 and CDR2: KGHDR, SFDVKD. V was pared by 4 bases and J by 2 bases, with 7 bases of the junction left unmatched. The CDR3 is made up of 16 amino acids. The CDR3 is CATSESGQGFTDTQYF. The CDR3 DNA follows: TGTGCCACCAGTGAATCCGGACAGGGCTTCACAGATACGCAGTATTTT.

The chain joins TRBV6-6 to TRBJ1-4; the D is unclear. The CDR3 is made up of 13 amino acids. V was trimmed by 7 bases and J by 2 bases, leaving 8 bases between them. Germline-derived CDR1 and CDR2 are MNHNY and SVGAGI (reference sequence). The CDR3 protein is CASMRVTNEKLFF. CDR3 nucleotide sequence: TGTGCCAGCATGAGGGTTACTAATGAAAAACTGTTTTTT.

In regard to this clonotype: An end of the junction differs from the germline gene, which may be a read error. J is TRBJ2-1 and V is TRBV9; 14 bases are shared with TRBD2. The CDR3 is 17 amino acids. Germline CDR1 and CDR2: SGDLS and YYNGEE. CDR3 amino acids: CACSGTSGSLSYNEQFF. Written as DNA, the CDR3 is TGTGCCTGCAGTGGGACTAGCGGGAGTCTCTCCTACAATGAGCAGTTCTTC.

A few counts support this clonotype. The J gene is TRBJ2-1, the V gene TRBV4-2, with D perhaps TRBD1 (7 bases). There are 15 residues in the CDR3. Germline V gene sequence: CDR1 LGHNA, CDR2 YNFKEQ. The V and J ends lost 1 base and 7 bases respectively, with 14 bases between them. The CDR3 nucleotides read TGTGCCAGCAGCCAAGGCAGGGGGGATGTGAATGAGCAGTTCTTC. Translated, it gives CASSQGRGDVNEQFF.

This clonotype has a handful of counts. The chain is built from TRBV5-1 and TRBJ1-2; no reliable D call. The germline gives CDR1 SGHRS, CDR2 YFSETQ. The CDR3 has 14 amino acids. The germline V and J ends were trimmed by 0 bases and 8 bases, with 14 bases remaining between them. The CDR3 protein is CASSLDPSSGGYTF. The CDR3 DNA follows: TGCGCCAGCAGCTTGGATCCTTCCTCGGGAGGCTACACCTTC.

The J gene is TRBJ2-2, the V gene TRBV7-9; 8 bases fit TRBD2. Germline V CDR1 and CDR2: SEHNR, FQNEAQ (reference sequence). The trim removed 2 bases at V and 1 base at J, leaving 3 bases unmatched. The CDR3 is made up of 16 amino acids. The CDR3 loop is CASSLSSGRNTGELFF. The DNA for the CDR3 is TGTGCCAGCAGCTTATCCAGCGGGAGGAACACCGGGGAGCTGTTTTTT. The full variable domain, rest sourced from reference TRBV7-9 and TRBJ2-2, is DTGVSQNPRHKITKRGQNVTFRCDPISEHNRLYWYRQTLGQGPEFLTYFQNEAQLEKSRLLSDRFSAERPKGSFSTLEIQRTEQGDSAMYLCASSLSSGRNTGELFFGEGSRLTVL.

This chain uses TRBV25-1 with TRBJ2-5; D is possibly TRBD2 (6 bases). The CDR3 is 14 residues long. Germline CDR1 is MGHDK and CDR2 is SYGVNS. With 2 bases removed from V and 1 base from J, the gap between germline ends came to 8 bases. The CDR3 sequence: CASSEPGGQETQYF. The CDR3 nucleotides read TGTGCCAGCAGTGAACCCGGGGGCCAAGAGACCCAGTACTTC.

The J gene is TRBJ2-3, the V gene TRBV6-2 or TRBV6-3; D possibly corresponds to TRBD2 (6 bases). V lost 7 bases and J lost 6, with 23 bases in between. The V gene's germline CDR1 is MNHEY and CDR2 SVGEGT. The CDR3 is made up of 16 amino acids. CDR3 DNA: TGTGCCAGCAACAAGAACCGGGACTCGGCGGCGGATACGCAGTATTTT. Encoded protein: CASNKNRDSAADTQYF.

This clonotype has a handful of counts. V gene TRBV14 combines with J gene TRBJ1-6; 10 bases map to TRBD1. CDR1 and CDR2 from the germline V gene are SGHDN and FVKESK. With V trimmed by 6 bases and J by 7 bases, 9 bases remained unmatched. This CDR3 spans 16 amino acids. CDR3 bases: TGTGCCAGCAGAAGGACGGGACAGGGGATCAATTCACCCCTCCACTTT. It translates to CASRRTGQGINSPLHF.

This clonotype was seen just once. The chain combines TRBV6-1 with TRBJ1-5; 7 bases align to TRBD1. CDR1 MNHNS and CDR2 SASEGT come from the germline V gene. This CDR3 is built from 16 residues. Germline trimming cut 6 bases from V and 0 bases from J; bases unmatched to any gene: 8. This chain's CDR3 is CASRAGTAYSNQPQHF. The CDR3, as DNA: TGTGCCAGCAGGGCCGGGACAGCCTATAGCAATCAGCCCCAGCATTTT.

This clonotype has a handful of counts. The genes are TRBV5-6 and TRBJ2-1; TRBD2 matches 7 bases. J lost 9 bases, V lost 2 bases, and 11 bases had no gene match. This CDR3 contains 15 residues. Germline values: CDR1 SGHDT, CDR2 YYEEEE. CDR3 DNA sequence: TGTGCCAGCAGCTTCGGGAGCGGGATAGCGGTTGAGCAGTTCTTC. Amino acids: CASSFGSGIAVEQFF. Variable domain in full (rest from reference TRBV5-6 and TRBJ2-1): DAGVTQSPTHLIKTRGQQVTLRCSPKSGHDTVSWYQQALGQGPQFIFQYYEEEERQRGNFPDRFSGHQFPNYSSELNVNALLLGDSALYLCASSFGSGIAVEQFFGPGTRLTVL.

V and J are TRBV18 and TRBJ1-6, with D tentatively TRBD1 (6 bases). Germline assignment: CDR1 KGHSH and CDR2 LQKENI. Trimming pared 8 bases from V and 4 bases from J, leaving 21 bases between. The CDR3 extends over 17 amino acids. The CDR3 DNA sequence: TGTGCCAGCCCGACTCGGACAGAACAGACTTATAATTCACCCCTCCACTTT. It is translated as CASPTRTEQTYNSPLHF.

The gene calls are TRBV24-1 and TRBJ2-7; D is perhaps TRBD1 (6 bases). Germline V CDR1 and CDR2: KGHDR, SFDVKD. V lost 4 bases and J 4 bases, leaving 10 bases between the germline ends. This CDR3 has 13 residues. In nucleotides, the CDR3 is TGTGCCACCAGTGAGGCAGGGGAATACGAGCAGTACTTC. It yields the protein CATSEAGEYEQYF.

This clonotype was counted at least ten times. The chain uses TRBV20-1 and TRBJ2-7, with unresolved D. V was cut by 2 bases and J by 4 bases, with 15 bases left in between. This CDR3 is built from 14 residues. Germline V gene sequence: CDR1 DFQATT, CDR2 SNEGSKA (reference sequence). The DNA of the CDR3 is TGCAGTGCTAGACTTTCCACGACGGGTTACGAGCAGTACTTC. Translating gives CSARLSTTGYEQYF.

The table lists this clonotype with a few counts. This sequence joins TRBV6-5 and TRBJ1-4; perhaps TRBD1 as D (5 bases). V lost 4 bases and J 8 bases, leaving 26 bases between the germline ends. Germline CDR1 and CDR2: MNHEY and SVGAGI. CDR3 size: 18 residues. The CDR3 is CASSSVMIRSGSREKLFF. CDR3 nucleotides: TGTGCCAGCAGTTCAGTAATGATTCGGTCAGGGTCTCGAGAAAAACTGTTTTTT.

For this clonotype: Relative to the germline gene, one junction end is altered; a read error may explain this. The V gene is TRBV15, the J gene TRBJ1-4; D not resolved. The CDR3 is 14 amino acids. Germline V CDR1 and CDR2: LNHNV, YYDKDF (reference sequence). The chain's CDR3 is CATLMDGSYEKRFF. The CDR3 DNA is TGTGCCACCCTGATGGACGGATCATATGAAAAACGGTTTTTT.

This clonotype has only a few counts. The V and J genes are TRBV4-2 and TRBJ2-3, with 7 bases identical to TRBD2. The CDR3 is 18 amino acids. V was clipped by 1 base and J by 1 base; unmatched bases: 11. CDR1 and CDR2 (germline): LGHNA, YNFKEQ. CDR3 in amino acids: CASSQATGTTRRTDTQYF. DNA for the CDR3: TGTGCCAGCAGCCAAGCCACGGGGACTACAAGACGCACAGATACGCAGTATTTT.

The chain carries TRBV7-9 and TRBJ2-1; possibly TRBD2 for D (5 bases). This CDR3 has 15 amino acids. Trimming cost V 5 bases and J 4 bases, with 15 bases left between them. Germline-derived CDR1 and CDR2 are SEHNR and FQNEAQ (reference sequence). The DNA for the CDR3 is TGTGCCAGCAGCCCCGACAATCGGGGATACAATGAGCAGTTCTTC. Translation: CASSPDNRGYNEQFF.

The rearrangement links TRBV2 to TRBJ1-6, with a possible D match to TRBD1 (6 bases). The CDR3 has 14 amino acids. Trimming removed 6 bases from V and 6 bases from J, with 12 bases in between. The germline gives CDR1 SNHLY, CDR2 FYNNEI. Here the CDR3 reads CASRTGAFNSPLHF. The CDR3 bases are TGTGCCAGCAGGACAGGAGCATTTAATTCACCCCTCCACTTT. The variable domain in full, with the rest retrieved from reference TRBV2 and TRBJ1-6, is EPEVTQTPSHQVTQMGQEVILRCVPISNHLYFYWYRQILGQKVEFLVSFYNNEISEKSEIFDDQFSVERPDGSNFTLKIRSTKLEDSAMYFCASRTGAFNSPLHFGNGTRLTVT.